The sequence of this TCR beta chain was determined in a study of T-cell memory formation after mild COVID-19. The wider study: TCR clusters mostly belonged to single donors. The study's findings and limits: Pre-infection memory held some responding clones, suggesting pre-existing cross-reactive T cells responded.

5'RACE, which relied on constant-segment primers, yielded TCR alpha and TCR beta cDNA libraries carrying sample barcodes and UMIs. TCRdb reprocessed the 5' RACE reads via MiXCR and lists one record per CDR3 protein. The sample lists roughly 340,000 distinct CDR3 sequences, about 15% occurring once. This clonotype was detected only a few times. Its antigen remains unidentified. Trimming shortened V by 0 bases and J by 8 bases, and 10 bases separated the two germline ends. The CDR3 runs 13 residues. Germline V CDR1 and CDR2: MNHEY, SVGEGT. The source material was PBMCs or a T cell subset sorted from them (not recorded which). The chain has TRBV6-2 or TRBV6-3 and TRBJ1-1; D is ambiguous. The source of this sequence is a man aged 18 to 35 who had mild COVID-19 (a few samples of this study predate the infection). Cell type and time point are not known. The CDR3 sequence: CASSYSGQKEAFF. Written as DNA, the CDR3 is TGTGCCAGCAGTTACTCCGGGCAGAAAGAAGCTTTCTTT.